Below are 26 T cell receptor beta chains sequenced from a single sample in a study of OX40 agonist ivuxolimab in advanced cancers. Sequenced by immunoSEQ multiplex PCR; TCRdb stores in-frame clones only, minus some. Of tens of thousands of clones listed, around 80% were seen once; the top ten hold 5.1%. Here the sequenced sample was CD4+ or CD8+ T cells sorted from blood, taken in a trial of the OX40 agonist ivuxolimab. The receptors were gathered from an adult with an advanced solid tumor such as melanoma, head and neck, liver or kidney cancer.

The chain links TRBV30 to TRBJ1-5; 9 nucleotides agree with TRBD1. Trimming at V came to 0 bases and at J to 4 bases, leaving 4 bases not matched to a gene. There are 15 residues in the CDR3. Germline CDR1 GTSNPN, CDR2 SVGIG (reference sequence). The CDR3 DNA reads TGTGCCTGGAGTGTAGCCGGGACAGGGAATCAGCCCCAGCATTTT. Its translation is CAWSVAGTGNQPQHF.

The chain recombines TRBV6-1 with TRBJ1-5; 9 bases line up with TRBD1. The CDR3 has 12 residues. The ends lost 6 bases at V and 10 bases at J; junction bases unmatched: 4. Looked up from germline, CDR1 is MNHNS and CDR2 is SASEGT. The CDR3 DNA sequence: TGTGCCAGCAGACCAACAGGGGGCCCCCAGCATTTT. Amino acid sequence: CASRPTGGPQHF.

This clone was detected a few times. The chain uses TRBV7-6 and TRBJ2-2, with D uncertain. Trimming cost V 6 bases and J 7 bases, with 12 bases left between them. The CDR3 runs 13 residues. CDR1 SGHVS and CDR2 FNYEAQ come from the germline V gene. The DNA for the CDR3 is TGTGCCAGCAGTTACCAGAGTTACGGGGAGCTGTTTTTT. Its protein is CASSYQSYGELFF.

V and J are TRBV6-1 and TRBJ1-2; D uncertain. Germline CDR1 reads MNHNS; CDR2 reads SASEGT. V was shortened by 8 bases and J by 0 bases, with 7 bases between the two germline ends. This CDR3 comprises 12 residues. CDR3 amino acids: CASQSANYGYTF. CDR3 DNA: TGTGCCAGCCAGTCAGCTAACTATGGCTACACCTTC.

The chain carries TRBV28 and TRBJ2-1, with TRBD2 matching over 12 bases. The CDR3 covers 16 residues. J was trimmed by 2 bases and V by 6 bases; bases with no gene match: 5. In germline, CDR1 is MDHEN, CDR2 SYDVKM. The DNA of the CDR3 is TGTGCCAGCAGAAGGACTAGCGGGACACCCTACAATGAGCAGTTCTTC. Protein product: CASRRTSGTPYNEQFF.

CDR3 protein: CATHRQEGHSPLHF. In DNA form, the CDR3 reads TGTGCCACTCATCGACAGGAAGGACATTCACCCCTCCACTTT. The chain links TRBV28 to TRBJ1-6; TRBD1 might be the D (6 bases). V was pared by 10 bases and J by 8 bases, with 18 bases between. Germline CDR1 is MDHEN and CDR2 is SYDVKM. The CDR3 consists of 14 residues.

Details on this clone: One junction end does not reproduce the germline sequence, and a read error may be involved. V is TRBV7-7 and J is TRBJ2-2, with D possibly called TRBD1 or TRBD2 (6 bases each). The CDR3 loop spans 16 amino acids. Germline-derived CDR1 and CDR2 are SSHAT and FNYEAQ (reference sequence). CDR3 DNA sequence: TGTGCTAGCAGCCAGATAGGGGGGTCGAACACCGGGGAGCTGTTTTTT. It codes for CASSQIGGSNTGELFF.

This chain uses TRBV18 with TRBJ2-1; TRBD2 might be the D (5 bases). This CDR3 has 14 residues. Germline V gene sequence: CDR1 KGHSH, CDR2 LQKENI. The V gene lost 5 bases and the J gene lost 8 bases, with 16 bases spanning the gap. In DNA, the CDR3 is TGTGCCAGCTCAGTCCCTACTAGTTCGGATGAGCAGTTCTTC. Encoded protein: CASSVPTSSDEQFF.

The chain has TRBV5-4 and TRBJ1-4; 10 bases match TRBD1. CDR3 length equals 14 residues. J lost 8 bases, V lost 4 bases, and 5 bases had no gene match. Germline CDR1 is SGHNT and CDR2 is YYREEE (reference sequence). As DNA, the CDR3 is TGTGCCAGCAGCCCGGGACAGGGGAGGGAAAAACTGTTTTTT. Translating gives CASSPGQGREKLFF.

The genes are TRBV25-1 and TRBJ1-1, with D possibly matching TRBD1 (5 bases). Germline CDR1 MGHDK, CDR2 SYGVNS. V lost 8 bases and J lost 7, with 14 bases in between. The CDR3 consists of 12 residues. CDR3 loop: CASEDIKGEAFF. CDR3 bases: TGTGCCAGCGAGGACATAAAGGGTGAAGCTTTCTTT.

The rearrangement uses TRBV6-1 and TRBJ2-5, with D perhaps assigned TRBD1 or TRBD2 (6 bases each). CDR1 MNHNS and CDR2 SASEGT come from the germline V gene. V was shortened by 1 base and J by 5 bases, with 14 bases between the two germline ends. This CDR3 is built from 15 residues. This CDR3 is CASSEGWGAGETQYF. CDR3 bases: TGTGCCAGCAGTGAAGGTTGGGGGGCTGGGGAGACCCAGTACTTC.

This clone was seen only a few times. This chain uses TRBV10-3 with TRBJ2-7; no clear D gene. Per germline, CDR1 ENHRY and CDR2 SYGVKD. This CDR3 has 12 residues. Deletions cut 6 bases from V and 5 bases from J, with 11 bases between. This CDR3 reads CAIRGNANEQYF. For the CDR3, the DNA is TGTGCCATCAGGGGTAATGCCAACGAGCAGTACTTC.

The V and J genes are TRBV29-1 and TRBJ2-2; 11 bases are a match to TRBD1. There are 14 residues in the CDR3. The V segment lost 4 bases and the J segment 4 bases; nucleotides outside the gene matches: 2. From germline, CDR1 is SQVTM and CDR2 ANQGSEA. Written as DNA, the CDR3 is TGCAGCGTTGGGACAGGGGGCTTCACCGGGGAGCTGTTTTTT. Translation gives CSVGTGGFTGELFF.

The rearrangement uses TRBV11-2 and TRBJ2-1, with 7 bases lining up with TRBD2. The J segment lost 10 bases and the V segment lost 5 bases, leaving 14 bases of the junction unmatched. CDR3 length: 15 amino acids. Germline V lookup: CDR1 SGHAT, CDR2 FQNNGV. CDR3 sequence: CASSRTTSPLGEQFF. CDR3 bases: TGTGCCAGCAGCCGAACGACTAGCCCCCTCGGGGAGCAGTTCTTC.

V usage is TRBV6-5 and J usage is TRBJ1-2, with D unresolved. V was clipped by 7 bases and J by 3 bases, with 18 bases between them. This CDR3 contains 15 residues. Germline CDR1 is MNHEY and CDR2 is SVGAGI. DNA of the CDR3: TGTGCCAGCATGGCATTCACGGTCCCTTACTATGGCTACACCTTC. It translates to CASMAFTVPYYGYTF.

The chain links TRBV7-3 to TRBJ2-3; D tentatively reads TRBD1 or TRBD2 (5 bases each). There are 14 residues in the CDR3. V was trimmed by 3 bases and J by 6 bases, leaving 13 bases between them. Germline values: CDR1 SGHTA, CDR2 FQGTGA. In DNA, the CDR3 is TGTGCCAGCAGCTTTGGCCGGGGCGGGGATACGCAGTATTTT. As protein: CASSFGRGGDTQYF.

The chain recombines TRBV6-6 with TRBJ2-7, with 7 bases lining up with TRBD2. V shed 6 bases and J 6 bases; nucleotides not matched to a gene: 14. CDR1 is MNHNY, CDR2 SVGAGI, per germline (reference sequence). The CDR3 consists of 15 residues. CDR3 residues: CASRPEWGGSIEQYF. The CDR3 region has the DNA TGTGCCAGCAGGCCCGAATGGGGGGGATCTATCGAGCAGTACTTC.

This clone has just one count. The V and J genes are TRBV11-1 and TRBJ1-2; D uncertain. The CDR3 totals 15 residues. V lost 4 bases to trimming and J lost 8 bases, with 20 bases between them. Germline CDR1 reads SGHAT; CDR2 reads FQDESV (reference sequence). The CDR3 region has the DNA TGTGCCAGCAGCTCCCGCTTGGAAGGGTCGAAGGGCTACACCTTC. It codes for CASSSRLEGSKGYTF.

The V call is TRBV7-3, the J call TRBJ2-2; D not resolved. Germline assignment: CDR1 SGHTA and CDR2 FQGTGA. Trimming left V 5 bases short and J 1 base short, with 11 bases between. The CDR3 runs 15 residues. In DNA form, the CDR3 reads TGTGCCAGCAGCGCCCTTCCGTTGAACACCGGGGAGCTGTTTTTT. This encodes CASSALPLNTGELFF.

The chain employs TRBV6-5 and TRBJ2-1; 11 bases are a match to TRBD2. This CDR3 comprises 16 residues. With V trimmed by 0 bases and J by 13 bases, 11 bases remained unmatched. CDR1 and CDR2 (germline): MNHEY, SVGAGI. The CDR3 is CASSYSGVAGGPGQFF. The CDR3 region has the DNA TGTGCCAGCAGTTACTCCGGAGTAGCGGGAGGGCCTGGCCAGTTCTTC.

The CDR3 bases are TGTGCCAGTCGTCCGGGAGAGGGGACCCAGTACTTC. Its protein product is CASRPGEGTQYF. The chain is built from TRBV19 and TRBJ2-5; possibly TRBD2 for D (6 bases). Germline V gene lookup returns CDR1 LNHDA and CDR2 SQIVND (reference sequence). Trimming took off 8 bases at V and 7 bases at J, with 14 bases between the two ends. The CDR3 consists of 12 residues.

The chain carries TRBV28 and TRBJ1-1, with a weak D call TRBD1 (5 bases). CDR3 length equals 15 residues. V gave up 3 bases and J gave up 7 bases, with 18 bases separating them. CDR1 is MDHEN, CDR2 SYDVKM, per germline. This CDR3 reads CASSFLGTGSFEAFF. CDR3 DNA: TGTGCCAGCAGTTTTTTGGGGACCGGGTCTTTTGAAGCTTTCTTT.

The chain joins TRBV7-2 to TRBJ2-3; TRBD2 matches at 12 bases. The junction had 4 bases not matched to a gene; V was cut back by 3 bases and J by 6 bases. CDR1 is SGHTA and CDR2 is FQGNSA in the germline V gene. The CDR3 length is 15 residues. CDR3 nucleotide sequence: TGTGCCAGCAGCTTGCCGACTAGCGGGAGTGATACGCAGTATTTT. It encodes CASSLPTSGSDTQYF.

V and J are TRBV5-1 and TRBJ1-3, with TRBD1 identical over 7 bases. There are 17 residues in the CDR3. The germline gives CDR1 SGHRS, CDR2 YFSETQ. Trimming at V came to 0 bases and at J to 0 bases, leaving 6 bases not matched to a gene. The CDR3 is CASSLVEQGTSGNTIYF. Written as DNA, the CDR3 is TGCGCCAGCAGCTTGGTCGAACAGGGGACCTCTGGAAACACCATATATTTT.

A single count supports this clone. The V gene is TRBV11-1, the J gene TRBJ2-5; 14 bases match TRBD2. This CDR3 comprises 19 residues. Germline lookup yields CDR1 SGHAT and CDR2 FQDESV (reference sequence). V gave up 4 bases and J gave up 4 bases; unmatched junction bases: 14. The CDR3, as DNA: TGTGCCAGCAGCTCCGGTGGACTAGCGGGAGGAGGAGGTTCAGAGACCCAGTACTTC. It yields the protein CASSSGGLAGGGGSETQYF.

This chain links TRBV2 with TRBJ2-1, with 10 nucleotides matching TRBD1. Germline values: CDR1 SNHLY, CDR2 FYNNEI. The CDR3 loop spans 15 amino acids. V lost 4 bases and J lost 7; bases outside the gene matches: 7. The CDR3 here is CASSADRGRENEQFF. The CDR3 nucleotides are TGTGCCAGCAGTGCAGACAGGGGGCGTGAGAATGAGCAGTTCTTC.